This T cell receptor (beta chain) was found in a study of early T cells in non-severe SARS-CoV-2 infection. MiXCR, run by TCRdb on the 5' RACE reads, gives a single entry per CDR3 protein. Of about 61,000 distinct CDR3 sequences listed, about 9.3% were seen once; the top ten hold 1.2%. V shed 4 bases, J shed 7 bases, and the junction held 20 bases outside the gene matches. This CDR3 is 20 amino acids long. The sample taken for sequencing was whole blood. This chain joins TRBV12-3 or TRBV12-4 and TRBJ2-2; 11 bases align to TRBD2. This receptor was obtained from an adult who was a healthcare worker with PCR-confirmed SARS-CoV-2 infection or an uninfected control (not recorded which). CDR3 loop: CASSSHGDRVLAGVNGELFF. The CDR3 DNA reads TGTGCCAGCAGTTCACACGGGGACAGGGTACTAGCGGGGGTAAACGGGGAGCTGTTTTTT.